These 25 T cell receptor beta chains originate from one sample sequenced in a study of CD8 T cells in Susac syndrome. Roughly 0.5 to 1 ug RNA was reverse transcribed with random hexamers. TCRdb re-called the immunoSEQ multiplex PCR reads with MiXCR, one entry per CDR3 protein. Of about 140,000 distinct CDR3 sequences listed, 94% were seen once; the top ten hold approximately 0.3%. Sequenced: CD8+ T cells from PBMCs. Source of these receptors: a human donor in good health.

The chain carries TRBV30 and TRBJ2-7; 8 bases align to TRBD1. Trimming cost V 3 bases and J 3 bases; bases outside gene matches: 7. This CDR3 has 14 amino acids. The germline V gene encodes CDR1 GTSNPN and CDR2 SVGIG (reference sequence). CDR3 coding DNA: TGTGCCTGGAGCTCCGGGACAGGTTACTACGAGCAGTACTTC. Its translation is CAWSSGTGYYEQYF. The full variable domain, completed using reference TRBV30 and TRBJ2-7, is SQTIHQWPATLVQPVGSPLSLECTVEGTSNPNLYWYRQAAGRGLQLLFYSVGIGQISSEVPQNLSASRPQDRQFILSSKKLLLSDSGFYLCAWSSGTGYYEQYFGPGTRLTVT.

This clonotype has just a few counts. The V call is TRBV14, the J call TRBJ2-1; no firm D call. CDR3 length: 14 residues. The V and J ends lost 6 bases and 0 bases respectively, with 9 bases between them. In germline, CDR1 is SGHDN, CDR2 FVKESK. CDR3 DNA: TGTGCCAGCAGTCTTTTAAGCTCCTACAATGAGCAGTTCTTC. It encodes CASSLLSSYNEQFF.

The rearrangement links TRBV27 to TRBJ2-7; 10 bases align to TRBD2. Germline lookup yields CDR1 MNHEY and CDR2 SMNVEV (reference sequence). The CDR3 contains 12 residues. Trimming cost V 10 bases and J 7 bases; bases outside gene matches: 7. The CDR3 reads CATTSGAGEQYF. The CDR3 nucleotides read TGTGCCACCACTAGCGGGGCCGGAGAGCAGTACTTC.

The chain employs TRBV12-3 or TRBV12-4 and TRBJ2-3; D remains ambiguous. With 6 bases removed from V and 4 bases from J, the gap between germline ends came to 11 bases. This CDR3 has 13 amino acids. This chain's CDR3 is CASSSPASDTQYF. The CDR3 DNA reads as TGTGCCAGCAGCTCCCCTGCTTCAGATACGCAGTATTTT.

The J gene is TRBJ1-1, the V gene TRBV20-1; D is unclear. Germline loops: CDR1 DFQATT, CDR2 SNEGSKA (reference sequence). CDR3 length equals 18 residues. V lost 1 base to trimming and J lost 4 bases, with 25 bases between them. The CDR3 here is CSARGDALATRIGTEAFF. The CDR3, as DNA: TGCAGTGCTAGAGGAGATGCACTCGCCACCCGAATAGGCACTGAAGCTTTCTTT.

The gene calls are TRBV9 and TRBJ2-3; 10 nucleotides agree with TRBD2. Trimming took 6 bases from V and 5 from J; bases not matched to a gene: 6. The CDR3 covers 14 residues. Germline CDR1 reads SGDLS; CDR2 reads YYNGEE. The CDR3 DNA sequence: TGTGCCAGCACCCGAGCGGGAGGGTTAGATACGCAGTATTTT. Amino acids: CASTRAGGLDTQYF.

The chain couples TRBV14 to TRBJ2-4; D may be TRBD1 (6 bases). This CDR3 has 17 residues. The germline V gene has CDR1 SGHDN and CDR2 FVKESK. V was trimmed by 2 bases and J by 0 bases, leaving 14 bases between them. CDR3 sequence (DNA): TGTGCCAGCAGCCAACCGACAGGCCCGATAGCCAAAAACATTCAGTACTTC. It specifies CASSQPTGPIAKNIQYF.

CDR3 sequence reads: CASSLVTLAVDYEQYF. CDR3 coding DNA: TGTGCCAGCAGCTTAGTAACGTTAGCGGTGGACTACGAGCAGTACTTC. The chain is built from TRBV7-2 and TRBJ2-7; D perhaps matches TRBD2 (6 bases). Germline-derived CDR1 and CDR2 are SGHTA and FQGNSA. The CDR3 length is 16 residues. Trimming took 1 base from V and 3 from J, leaving 16 bases between them.

CDR3 loop: CASSFEVSGELFF. The CDR3 coding sequence is TGCGCCAGCAGCTTTGAAGTGTCCGGGGAGCTGTTTTTT. This chain connects TRBV5-1 to TRBJ2-2; no clear D gene. V was cut by 2 bases and J by 6 bases, with 8 bases left in between. From germline, CDR1 is SGHRS and CDR2 YFSETQ. This CDR3 is built from 13 residues.

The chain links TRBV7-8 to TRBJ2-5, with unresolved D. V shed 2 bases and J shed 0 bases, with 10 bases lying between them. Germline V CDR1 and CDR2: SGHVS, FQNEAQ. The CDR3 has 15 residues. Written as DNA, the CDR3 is TGTGCCAGCAGCTTATACGGCGGCAACCAAGAGACCCAGTACTTC. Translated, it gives CASSLYGGNQETQYF.

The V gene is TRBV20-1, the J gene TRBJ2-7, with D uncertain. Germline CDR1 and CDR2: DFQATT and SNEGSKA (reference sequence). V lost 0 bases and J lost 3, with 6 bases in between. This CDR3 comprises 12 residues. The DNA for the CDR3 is TGCAGTGCTAGAGAACAACTCTACGAGCAGTACTTC. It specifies CSAREQLYEQYF.

The CDR3 sequence: CASSHDVAREQYF. For the CDR3, the DNA is TGCGCCAGCAGCCATGATGTGGCTCGCGAGCAGTACTTC. The chain joins TRBV4-3 to TRBJ2-7; D is uncertain. The CDR3 is 13 residues long. Trimming stripped 3 bases from V and 6 bases from J, with 12 bases between. The germline gives CDR1 LGHNA, CDR2 YSLEER.

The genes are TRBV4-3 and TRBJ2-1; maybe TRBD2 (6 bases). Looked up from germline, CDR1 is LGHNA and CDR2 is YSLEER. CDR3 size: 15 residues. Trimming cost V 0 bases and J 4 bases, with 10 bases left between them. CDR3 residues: CASSQDSAGYNEQFF. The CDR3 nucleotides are TGCGCCAGCAGCCAAGATTCGGCGGGATACAATGAGCAGTTCTTC.

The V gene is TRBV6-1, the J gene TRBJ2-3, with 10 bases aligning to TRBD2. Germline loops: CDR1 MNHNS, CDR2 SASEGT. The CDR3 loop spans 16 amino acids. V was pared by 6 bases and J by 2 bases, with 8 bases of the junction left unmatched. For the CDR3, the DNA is TGTGCCAGCAGACCCCTGACTAGCGGGCCCACAGATACGCAGTATTTT. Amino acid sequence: CASRPLTSGPTDTQYF.

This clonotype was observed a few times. This chain's CDR3 is CASSQAGTGSYEQYF. As DNA, the CDR3 is TGTGCCAGCTCACAAGCCGGGACGGGATCCTACGAGCAGTACTTC. The chain uses TRBV18 and TRBJ2-7; D is possibly TRBD1 or TRBD2 (5 bases each). This CDR3 is 15 amino acids long. Germline V gene lookup returns CDR1 KGHSH and CDR2 LQKENI. Between the trimmed V and J ends, which lost 4 bases and 1 base, there was a span of 14 bases. Looking up the rest from reference TRBV18 and TRBJ2-7 gives the full variable domain: NAGVMQNPRHLVRRRGQEARLRCSPMKGHSHVYWYRQLPEEGLKFMVYLQKENIIDESGMPKERFSAEFPKEGPSILRIQQVVRGDSAAYFCASSQAGTGSYEQYFGPGTRLTVT.

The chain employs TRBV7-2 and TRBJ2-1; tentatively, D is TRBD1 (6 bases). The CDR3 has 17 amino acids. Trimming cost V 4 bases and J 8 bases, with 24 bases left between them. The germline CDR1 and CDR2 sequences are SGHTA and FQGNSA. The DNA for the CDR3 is TGTGCCAGCAGCTCCTCGGGCAGGGGATGGGGCTTGGATGAGCAGTTCTTC. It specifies CASSSSGRGWGLDEQFF.

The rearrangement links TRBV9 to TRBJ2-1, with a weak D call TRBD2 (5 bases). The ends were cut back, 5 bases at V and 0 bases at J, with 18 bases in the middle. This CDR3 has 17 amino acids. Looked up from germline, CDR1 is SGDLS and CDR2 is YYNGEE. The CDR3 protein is CASSHAPWTGSYNEQFF. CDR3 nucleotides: TGTGCCAGCAGTCATGCTCCTTGGACTGGCTCCTACAATGAGCAGTTCTTC. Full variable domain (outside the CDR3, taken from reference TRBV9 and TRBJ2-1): DSGVTQTPKHLITATGQRVTLRCSPRSGDLSVYWYQQSLDQGLQFLIQYYNGEERAKGNILERFSAQQFPDLHSELNLSSLELGDSALYFCASSHAPWTGSYNEQFFGPGTRLTVL.

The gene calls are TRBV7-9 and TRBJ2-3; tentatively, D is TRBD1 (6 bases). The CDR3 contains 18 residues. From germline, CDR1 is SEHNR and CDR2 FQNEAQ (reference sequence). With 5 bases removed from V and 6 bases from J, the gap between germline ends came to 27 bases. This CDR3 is CASSPAGLAGNQGDTQYF. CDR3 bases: TGTGCCAGCAGCCCAGCTGGTCTTGCCGGGAACCAGGGGGATACGCAGTATTTT. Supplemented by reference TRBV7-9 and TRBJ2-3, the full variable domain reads DTGVSQNPRHKITKRGQNVTFRCDPISEHNRLYWYRQTLGQGPEFLTYFQNEAQLEKSRLLSDRFSAERPKGSFSTLEIQRTEQGDSAMYLCASSPAGLAGNQGDTQYFGPGTRLTVL.

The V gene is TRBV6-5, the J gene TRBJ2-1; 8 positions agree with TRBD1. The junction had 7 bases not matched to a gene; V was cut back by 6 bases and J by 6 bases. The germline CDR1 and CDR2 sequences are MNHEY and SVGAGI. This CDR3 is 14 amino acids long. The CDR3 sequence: CASRETGATNEQFF. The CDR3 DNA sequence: TGTGCCAGCAGAGAGACAGGGGCTACCAATGAGCAGTTCTTC.

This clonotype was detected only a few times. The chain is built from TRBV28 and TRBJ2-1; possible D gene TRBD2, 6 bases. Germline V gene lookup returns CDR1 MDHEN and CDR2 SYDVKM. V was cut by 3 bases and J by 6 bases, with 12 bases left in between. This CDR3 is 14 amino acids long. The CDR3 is CASSFVGLGNEQFF. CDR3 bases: TGTGCCAGCAGTTTCGTGGGACTGGGCAATGAGCAGTTCTTC. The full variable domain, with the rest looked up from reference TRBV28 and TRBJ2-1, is DVKVTQSSRYLVKRTGEKVFLECVQDMDHENMFWYRQDPGLGLRLIYFSYDVKMKEKGDIPEGYSVSREKKERFSLILESASTNQTSMYLCASSFVGLGNEQFFGPGTRLTVL.

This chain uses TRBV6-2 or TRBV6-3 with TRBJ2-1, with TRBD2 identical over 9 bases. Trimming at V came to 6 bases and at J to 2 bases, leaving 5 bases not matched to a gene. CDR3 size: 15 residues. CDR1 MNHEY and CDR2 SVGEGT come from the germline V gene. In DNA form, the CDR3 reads TGTGCCAGCAGATCTGGACTAGCGCCCTACAATGAGCAGTTCTTC. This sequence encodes CASRSGLAPYNEQFF.

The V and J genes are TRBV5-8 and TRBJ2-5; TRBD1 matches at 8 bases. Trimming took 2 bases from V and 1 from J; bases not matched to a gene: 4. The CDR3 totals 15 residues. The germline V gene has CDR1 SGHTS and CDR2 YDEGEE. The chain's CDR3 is CASSFGTGFQETQYF. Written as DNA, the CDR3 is TGTGCCAGCAGCTTCGGGACAGGCTTCCAAGAGACCCAGTACTTC.

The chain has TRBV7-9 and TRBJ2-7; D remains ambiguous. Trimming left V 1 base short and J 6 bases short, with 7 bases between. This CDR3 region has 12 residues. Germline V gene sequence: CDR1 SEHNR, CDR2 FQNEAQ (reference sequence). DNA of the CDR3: TGTGCCAGCAGCTTAGTCCAGAGCGAGCAGTACTTC. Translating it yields CASSLVQSEQYF. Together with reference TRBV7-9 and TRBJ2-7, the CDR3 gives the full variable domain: DTGVSQNPRHKITKRGQNVTFRCDPISEHNRLYWYRQTLGQGPEFLTYFQNEAQLEKSRLLSDRFSAERPKGSFSTLEIQRTEQGDSAMYLCASSLVQSEQYFGPGTRLTVT.

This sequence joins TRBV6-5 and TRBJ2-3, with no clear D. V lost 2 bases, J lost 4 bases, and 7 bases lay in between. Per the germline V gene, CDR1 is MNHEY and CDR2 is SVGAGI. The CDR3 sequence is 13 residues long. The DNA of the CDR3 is TGTGCCAGCAGTTACGTGATGGCAGATACGCAGTATTTT. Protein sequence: CASSYVMADTQYF.

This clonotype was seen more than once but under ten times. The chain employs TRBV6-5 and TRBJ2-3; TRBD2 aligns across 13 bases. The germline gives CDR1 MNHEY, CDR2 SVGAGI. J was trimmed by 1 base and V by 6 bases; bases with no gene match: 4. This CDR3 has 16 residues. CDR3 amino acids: CASRSGLAGGTDTQYF. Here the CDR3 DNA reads TGTGCCAGCAGGTCTGGACTAGCGGGAGGCACAGATACGCAGTATTTT.